This record covers a single TCR beta chain. A junction end diverges from the germline sequence, so it may reflect a read error. Per germline, CDR1 SNHLY and CDR2 FYNNEI. This CDR3 spans 14 amino acids. These data come from a study of cytomegalovirus exposure and HLA in healthy donors. Use of 60 Vbeta and 13 Jbeta primers characterized the PCR. The repertoire was sequenced with immunoSEQ multiplex PCR; TCRdb's copy has only in-frame clones and lacks some. The data contain approximately 180,000 clones, approximately 84% of them singletons. The sequenced sample was PBMCs. This rearrangement joins TRBV2 to TRBJ2-7; the match to TRBD2 covers 8 bases. This TCR came from a girl between 5 and 17 years old in good health and CMV-seropositive. DNA of the CDR3: TGTGCCAGCAGTGAACGGGGGGGCATTTCCGAGCAGTACTTT. It specifies CASSERGGISEQYF.